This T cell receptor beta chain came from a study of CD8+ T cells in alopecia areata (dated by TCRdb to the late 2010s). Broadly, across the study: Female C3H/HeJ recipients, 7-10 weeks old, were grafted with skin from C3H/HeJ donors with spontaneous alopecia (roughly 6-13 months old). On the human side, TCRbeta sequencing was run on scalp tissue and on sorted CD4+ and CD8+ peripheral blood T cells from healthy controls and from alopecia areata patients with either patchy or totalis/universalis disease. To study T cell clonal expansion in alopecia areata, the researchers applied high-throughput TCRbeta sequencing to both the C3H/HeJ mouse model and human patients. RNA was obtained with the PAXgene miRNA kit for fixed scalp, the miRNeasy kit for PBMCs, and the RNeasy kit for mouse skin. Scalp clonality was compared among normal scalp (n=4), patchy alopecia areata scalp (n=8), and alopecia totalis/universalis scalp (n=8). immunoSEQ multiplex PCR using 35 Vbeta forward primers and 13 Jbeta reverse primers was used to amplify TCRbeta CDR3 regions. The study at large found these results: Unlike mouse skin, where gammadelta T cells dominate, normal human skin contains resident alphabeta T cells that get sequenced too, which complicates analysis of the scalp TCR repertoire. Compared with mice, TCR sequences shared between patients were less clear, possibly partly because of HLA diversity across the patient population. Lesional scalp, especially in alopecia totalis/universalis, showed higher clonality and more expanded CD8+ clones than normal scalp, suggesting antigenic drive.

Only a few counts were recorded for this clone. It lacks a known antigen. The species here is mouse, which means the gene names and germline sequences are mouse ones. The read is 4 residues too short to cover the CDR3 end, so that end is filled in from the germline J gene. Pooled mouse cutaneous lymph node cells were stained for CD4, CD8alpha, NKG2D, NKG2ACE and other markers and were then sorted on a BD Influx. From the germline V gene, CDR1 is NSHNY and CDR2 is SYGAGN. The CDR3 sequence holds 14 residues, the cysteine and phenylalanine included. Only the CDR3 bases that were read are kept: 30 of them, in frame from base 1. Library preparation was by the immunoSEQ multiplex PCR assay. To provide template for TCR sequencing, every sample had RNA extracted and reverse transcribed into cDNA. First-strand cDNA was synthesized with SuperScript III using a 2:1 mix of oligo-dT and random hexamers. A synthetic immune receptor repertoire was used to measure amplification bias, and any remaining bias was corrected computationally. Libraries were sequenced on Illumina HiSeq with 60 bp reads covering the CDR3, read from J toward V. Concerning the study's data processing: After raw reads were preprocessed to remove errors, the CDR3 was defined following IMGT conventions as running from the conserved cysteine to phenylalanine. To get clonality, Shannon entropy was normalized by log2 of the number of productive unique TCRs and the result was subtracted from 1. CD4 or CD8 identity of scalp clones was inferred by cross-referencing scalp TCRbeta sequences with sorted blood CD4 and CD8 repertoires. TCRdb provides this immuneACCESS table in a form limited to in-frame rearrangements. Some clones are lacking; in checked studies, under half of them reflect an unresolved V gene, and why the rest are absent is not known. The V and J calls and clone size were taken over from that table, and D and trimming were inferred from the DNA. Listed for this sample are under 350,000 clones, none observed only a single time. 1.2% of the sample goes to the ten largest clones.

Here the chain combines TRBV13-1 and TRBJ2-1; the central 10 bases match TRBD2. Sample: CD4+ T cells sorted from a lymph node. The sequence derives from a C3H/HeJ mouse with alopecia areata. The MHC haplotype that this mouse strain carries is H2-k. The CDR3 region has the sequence CASRRLGGRSEQFF. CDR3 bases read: TGTGCCAGCAGGAGACTGGGGGGAAGATCT.